Each of the 28 T cell receptor beta chains below was sequenced from the same sample in a study of T cells after yellow fever vaccination. MiXCR, applied by TCRdb to the 5' RACE reads, yields one record per CDR3 protein. The data contain roughly 68,000 distinct CDR3 sequences, approximately 7% of them singletons. The source material was CD8+ T cells sorted from PBMCs, sampled 35 to 50 days after the first yellow fever vaccination. The receptor source for this set is a man aged 18 to 30 who received the YFV17D yellow fever vaccine.

In nucleotides, the CDR3 is TGTGCCAGCATGGGGGGACAGGGGCCCTACAATGAGCAGTTCTTC. Its translation is CASMGGQGPYNEQFF. The chain links TRBV3-1 to TRBJ2-1; 10 nucleotides agree with TRBD1. Unmatched junction bases numbered 5, after V lost 7 bases and J lost 2 bases. Germline V gene lookup returns CDR1 LGHDT and CDR2 YNNKEL (reference sequence). This CDR3 comprises 15 residues.

This clonotype was recorded many times. This chain joins TRBV20-1 and TRBJ2-7; 12 positions agree with TRBD1. The germline V gene has CDR1 DFQATT and CDR2 SNEGSKA (reference sequence). V lost 0 bases, J lost 10 bases, and 4 bases stayed unmatched. This CDR3 has 13 amino acids. In nucleotides, the CDR3 is TGCAGTGCTAGAGATGCGGGACAGGGGGCTCAGTACTTC. It is translated as CSARDAGQGAQYF.

This clonotype was observed many times. The chain combines TRBV6-5 with TRBJ1-6; TRBD1 matches at 7 bases. This CDR3 region has 16 residues. CDR1 is MNHEY and CDR2 is SVGAGI in the germline V gene. V dropped 2 bases and J dropped 4; count of bases not matched to a gene: 5. DNA of the CDR3: TGTGCCAGCAGTTACAAGGCGGGACAGTATAATTCACCCCTCCACTTT. As protein: CASSYKAGQYNSPLHF.

The table lists this clonotype with many counts. The chain couples TRBV6-1 to TRBJ2-1, with a tentative D call TRBD1 (6 bases). Per the germline V gene, CDR1 is MNHNS and CDR2 is SASEGT. Trimming cost V 6 bases and J 10 bases, with 19 bases left between them. The CDR3 contains 14 residues. For the CDR3, the DNA is TGTGCCAGCAGCCAAGGGGGTTATGAGTTCGAGCAGTTCTTC. Amino acids: CASSQGGYEFEQFF.

V usage is TRBV7-9 and J usage is TRBJ1-1, with no clear D. V was cut by 3 bases and J by 7 bases, with 9 bases left in between. The CDR3 is 12 amino acids. The germline CDR1 and CDR2 sequences are SEHNR and FQNEAQ (reference sequence). DNA for the CDR3: TGTGCCAGCAGCTTGGGAGGACTTGAAGCTTTCTTT. Protein: CASSLGGLEAFF.

This clonotype turned up a few times. The DNA for the CDR3 is TGTGCCAGCAGCTTGATGACAGGGGCGAACACTGAAGCTTTCTTT. Its translation: CASSLMTGANTEAFF. V usage is TRBV7-9 and J usage is TRBJ1-1; 8 positions match TRBD1. The CDR3 sequence is 15 residues long. Per germline, CDR1 SEHNR and CDR2 FQNEAQ (reference sequence). The V segment lost 3 bases and the J segment 1 base; nucleotides outside the gene matches: 4. Based on the CDR3 plus reference TRBV7-9 and TRBJ1-1, the full variable domain is DTGVSQNPRHKITKRGQNVTFRCDPISEHNRLYWYRQTLGQGPEFLTYFQNEAQLEKSRLLSDRFSAERPKGSFSTLEIQRTEQGDSAMYLCASSLMTGANTEAFFGQGTRLTVV.

In its sample, this clonotype was seen many times. The chain uses TRBV27 and TRBJ2-7, with 12 bases matching TRBD1. J gave up 4 bases and V 6 bases, and 10 bases lay outside the gene matches. CDR1 is MNHEY and CDR2 is SMNVEV in the germline V gene (reference sequence). CDR3 length: 16 amino acids. The CDR3 loop is CASRRTGTGGGYEQYV. DNA of the CDR3: TGTGCCAGCAGGCGTACGGGGACAGGGGGCGGTTACGAGCAGTACGTC.

This rearrangement joins TRBV12-3 or TRBV12-4 to TRBJ2-3; 12 bases align to TRBD2. J gave up 6 bases and V 6 bases, and 4 bases lay outside the gene matches. This CDR3 contains 14 residues. The CDR3 sequence is CASSPGTSGDTQYF. CDR3 DNA: TGTGCCAGCAGCCCCGGGACTAGCGGGGATACGCAGTATTTT.

The chain recombines TRBV30 with TRBJ1-1; D gene ambiguous. This CDR3 has 12 residues. Germline V CDR1 and CDR2: GTSNPN, SVGIG (reference sequence). V was clipped by 2 bases and J by 4 bases, with 8 bases between them. The DNA of the CDR3 is TGTGCCTGGAGTATATCCGGCACTGAAGCTTTCTTT. This codes for CAWSISGTEAFF.

This clonotype was picked up a small number of times. V gene TRBV25-1 combines with J gene TRBJ1-2, with TRBD1 matching over 9 bases. CDR3 length: 14 residues. From germline, CDR1 is MGHDK and CDR2 SYGVNS. Trimming removed 5 bases from V and 4 bases from J; junction bases left unmatched: 5. DNA for the CDR3: TGTGCCAGCAGTATAGGGACAGGGACCTATGGCTACACCTTC. It is translated as CASSIGTGTYGYTF.

This clonotype turned up a few times. The chain couples TRBV7-8 to TRBJ2-7, with 11 bases identical to TRBD2. Per germline, CDR1 SGHVS and CDR2 FQNEAQ. V shed 6 bases, J shed 6 bases, and the junction held 10 bases outside the gene matches. CDR3 length: 15 amino acids. The CDR3 sequence is CASSPGTSGLSEQYV. The CDR3 DNA sequence: TGTGCCAGCAGTCCCGGGACTAGCGGCCTCAGCGAGCAGTACGTC.

The V call is TRBV5-1, the J call TRBJ1-2; no clear D. Per germline, CDR1 SGHRS and CDR2 YFSETQ. V was pared by 0 bases and J by 0 bases, with 15 bases between. The CDR3 is 17 amino acids. Here the CDR3 DNA reads TGCGCCAGCAGCTTGGCCCGAGGACCGACGTCTAACTATGGCTACACCTTC. Amino acids: CASSLARGPTSNYGYTF.

This clonotype was seen many times. The CDR3: CASSLAGRGPGNQPQHF. The CDR3 DNA sequence: TGTGCCAGCAGTTTGGCCGGGCGGGGTCCTGGCAATCAGCCCCAGCATTTT. This rearrangement joins TRBV12-3 or TRBV12-4 to TRBJ1-5, with D uncertain. Trimming removed 3 bases from V and 2 bases from J, with 17 bases in between. The CDR3 length is 17 residues.

This clonotype has a count of ten or more. The chain combines TRBV6-2 or TRBV6-3 with TRBJ2-7, with 8 bases matching TRBD1. This CDR3 spans 15 amino acids. V trimming: 7 bases; J trimming: 1 base; junction bases outside the gene matches: 9. CDR1 and CDR2 from the germline V gene are MNHEY and SVGEGT. CDR3 in DNA: TGTGCCAGCACTCAGGACAGGGAGGCGTCCTACGAGCAGTACTTC. This sequence encodes CASTQDREASYEQYF.

The table lists this clonotype with many counts. The chain links TRBV2 to TRBJ2-7, with 9 bases identical to TRBD2. This CDR3 comprises 15 residues. V lost 1 base, J lost 4 bases, and 5 bases stayed unmatched. Per germline, CDR1 SNHLY and CDR2 FYNNEI. This CDR3 reads CASSEDLAGTYEQYF. The DNA of the CDR3 is TGTGCCAGCAGTGAAGATCTAGCGGGGACGTACGAGCAGTACTTC.

Ten or more counts support this clonotype. CDR3 sequence (DNA): TGTGCCAGCAGCTTACCCGGGGGGACCCAGTACTTC. Translation: CASSLPGGTQYF. This chain joins TRBV21-1 and TRBJ2-5; the table's D gene call, TRBD1, was not cross checked with the DNA. TRBV21-1 is designated a pseudogene. The CDR3 extends over 12 amino acids.

This clonotype appeared many times. This rearrangement joins TRBV29-1 to TRBJ1-2, with a tentative D call TRBD1 (5 bases). The germline V gene encodes CDR1 SQVTM and CDR2 ANQGSEA. The CDR3 is made up of 13 amino acids. The germline V and J ends were trimmed by 6 bases and 4 bases, with 15 bases remaining between them. The CDR3 loop reads CSVPLGGGYGYTF. For the CDR3, the DNA is TGCAGCGTCCCGCTTGGGGGAGGCTATGGCTACACCTTC. The full variable domain, with the rest looked up from reference TRBV29-1 and TRBJ1-2, is SAVISQKPSRDICQRGTSLTIQCQVDSQVTMMFWYRQQPGQSLTLIATANQGSEATYESGFVIDKFPISRPNLTFSTLTVSNMSPEDSSIYLCSVPLGGGYGYTFGSGTRLTVV.

This clonotype was recorded at least ten times. The chain carries TRBV5-1 and TRBJ2-2; D not certain. Germline V lookup: CDR1 SGHRS, CDR2 YFSETQ. The CDR3 has 13 residues. Between the trimmed V and J ends, which lost 1 base and 4 bases, there was a span of 5 bases. For the CDR3, the DNA is TGCGCCAGCAGCTTGACCTCCACCGGGGAGCTGTTTTTT. Its protein product is CASSLTSTGELFF.

This clonotype was counted at least ten times. The chain employs TRBV28 and TRBJ2-1, with D perhaps TRBD2 (5 bases). The germline V gene has CDR1 MDHEN and CDR2 SYDVKM. V lost 7 bases to trimming and J lost 3 bases, with 13 bases between them. CDR3 length equals 14 residues. As DNA, the CDR3 is TGTGCCAGCACCTCACCCCGGGACTACAATGAGCAGTTCTTC. Translated: CASTSPRDYNEQFF.

Ten or more counts support this clonotype. This rearrangement joins TRBV7-9 to TRBJ2-5; D gene unclear. Trimming took 1 base from V and 5 from J, leaving 5 bases between them. Germline CDR1 and CDR2: SEHNR and FQNEAQ (reference sequence). The CDR3 has 12 residues. CDR3 nucleotide sequence: TGTGCCAGCAGCTTAGGGACGGAGACCCAGTACTTC. Protein sequence: CASSLGTETQYF.

This clonotype occurred many times. The chain links TRBV5-1 to TRBJ2-1; TRBD2 matches 7 bases. The germline CDR1 and CDR2 sequences are SGHRS and YFSETQ. Trimming cost V 1 base and J 4 bases; bases outside gene matches: 5. The CDR3 sequence is 15 residues long. CDR3 coding DNA: TGCGCCAGCAGCTTGAGCGGGGCAATATACAATGAGCAGTTCTTC. Its protein product is CASSLSGAIYNEQFF.

This clonotype was seen repeatedly, ten times or more. The chain combines TRBV6-1 with TRBJ2-7; D perhaps matches TRBD2 (5 bases). The V gene lost 4 bases and the J gene lost 5 bases, with 18 bases spanning the gap. Germline CDR1 reads MNHNS; CDR2 reads SASEGT. The CDR3 extends over 15 amino acids. CDR3 nucleotide sequence: TGTGCCAGCAGTGGGAGGCAACGGGGAACCCACGAGCAGTACGTC. It specifies CASSGRQRGTHEQYV.

The chain uses TRBV9 and TRBJ2-6; D is uncertain. The germline V gene has CDR1 SGDLS and CDR2 YYNGEE. This CDR3 has 14 residues. V was shortened by 3 bases and J by 0 bases, with 4 bases between the two germline ends. CDR3: CASSGSSGANVLTF. The CDR3 bases are TGTGCCAGCAGCGGAAGCTCTGGGGCCAACGTCCTGACTTTC.

The chain joins TRBV5-1 to TRBJ1-1; 7 nucleotides align to TRBD1. CDR3 length: 13 residues. After removal of 0 bases from V and 11 bases from J, the junction contained 7 bases not matched to a gene. Germline V gene data show CDR1 as SGHRS and CDR2 as YFSETQ. CDR3 loop: CASSLGDRGGAFF. The CDR3 coding sequence is TGCGCCAGCAGCTTGGGGGACAGAGGGGGGGCTTTCTTT.

This clonotype was seen at least ten times. The chain employs TRBV27 and TRBJ1-1; 9 bases are shared with TRBD1. After removal of 6 bases from V and 6 bases from J, the junction contained 11 bases not matched to a gene. The CDR3 length is 15 residues. CDR1 MNHEY and CDR2 SMNVEV come from the germline V gene (reference sequence). CDR3 bases: TGTGCCAGCAGAGGGGAGGGACAGGGCACCCCTGAAGCTTTCTTT. Translating gives CASRGEGQGTPEAFF.

Ten or more counts support this clonotype. The chain carries TRBV7-9 and TRBJ2-2; 7 positions match TRBD1. From germline, CDR1 is SEHNR and CDR2 FQNEAQ (reference sequence). The CDR3 runs to 16 residues. Trimming took 6 bases from V and 4 from J; bases not matched to a gene: 11. CDR3 region: CASSIRDSRGTGELFF. The DNA for the CDR3 is TGTGCCAGCAGTATCCGGGACAGTCGTGGCACCGGGGAGCTGTTTTTT.

This clonotype was recorded many times. This chain links TRBV20-1 with TRBJ2-3; 9 nucleotides agree with TRBD2. Losses at the gene ends were 4 bases for V and 7 bases for J; bases not matched to a gene: 9. CDR1 is DFQATT and CDR2 is SNEGSKA in the germline V gene (reference sequence). This CDR3 has 14 residues. CDR3 coding DNA: TGCAGTGCTATTAGCGGGGGAGGCGGTAATACGCAGTATTTT. This codes for CSAISGGGGNTQYF.

The sample holds many counts of this clonotype. The chain couples TRBV6-5 to TRBJ2-2; the D gene is possibly TRBD2 (5 bases). The CDR3 sequence is 15 residues long. The V end was cut by 5 bases, the J end by 8 bases, with 18 bases between. Germline CDR1 and CDR2: MNHEY and SVGAGI. The CDR3 DNA sequence: TGTGCCAGCAGTCCCCAGAGGGAAACTTCGGGGGAGCTGTTTTTT. Its translation is CASSPQRETSGELFF.